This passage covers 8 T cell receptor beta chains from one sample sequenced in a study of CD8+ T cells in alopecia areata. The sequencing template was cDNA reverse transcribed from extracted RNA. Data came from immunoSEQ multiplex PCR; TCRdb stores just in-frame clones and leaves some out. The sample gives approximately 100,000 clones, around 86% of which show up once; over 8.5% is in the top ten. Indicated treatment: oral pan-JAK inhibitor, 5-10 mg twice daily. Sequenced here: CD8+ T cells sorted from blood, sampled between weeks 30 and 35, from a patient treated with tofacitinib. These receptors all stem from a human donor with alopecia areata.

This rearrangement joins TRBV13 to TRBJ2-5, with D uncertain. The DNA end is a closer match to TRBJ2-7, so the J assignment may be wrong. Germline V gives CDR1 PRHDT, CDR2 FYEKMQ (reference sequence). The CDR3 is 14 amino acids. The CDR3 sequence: CASSLGGIGGEQYF. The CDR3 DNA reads TGTGCCAGCAGCTTAGGGGGGATTGGCGGCGAGCAGTACTTC.

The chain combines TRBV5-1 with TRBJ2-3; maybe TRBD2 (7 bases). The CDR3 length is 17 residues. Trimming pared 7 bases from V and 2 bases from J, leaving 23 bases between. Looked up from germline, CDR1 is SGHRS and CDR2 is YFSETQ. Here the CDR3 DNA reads TGCGCCAGCGTACTTTCCTCGCGGGGGCCCCACACAGATACGCAGTATTTT. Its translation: CASVLSSRGPHTDTQYF.

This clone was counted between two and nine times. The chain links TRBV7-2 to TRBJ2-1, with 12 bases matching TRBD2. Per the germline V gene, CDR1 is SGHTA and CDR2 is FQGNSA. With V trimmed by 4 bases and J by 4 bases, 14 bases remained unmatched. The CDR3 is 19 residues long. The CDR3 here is CASSYTRRILAGGYNEQFF. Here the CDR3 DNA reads TGTGCCAGCAGCTACACTCGGAGGATCCTAGCGGGGGGGTACAATGAGCAGTTCTTC.

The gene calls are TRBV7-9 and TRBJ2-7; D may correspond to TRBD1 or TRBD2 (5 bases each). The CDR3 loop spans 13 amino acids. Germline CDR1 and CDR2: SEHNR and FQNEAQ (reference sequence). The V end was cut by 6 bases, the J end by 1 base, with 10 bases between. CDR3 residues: CASRGEGSYEQYF. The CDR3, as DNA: TGTGCCAGCAGGGGGGAAGGATCCTACGAGCAGTACTTC.

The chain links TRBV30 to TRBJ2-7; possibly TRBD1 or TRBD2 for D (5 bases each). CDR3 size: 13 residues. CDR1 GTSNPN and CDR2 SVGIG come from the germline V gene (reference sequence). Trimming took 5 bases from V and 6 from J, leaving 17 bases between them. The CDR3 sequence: CAWASGTGGEQYF. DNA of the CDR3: TGTGCCTGGGCCTCTGGGACCGGAGGCGAGCAGTACTTC.

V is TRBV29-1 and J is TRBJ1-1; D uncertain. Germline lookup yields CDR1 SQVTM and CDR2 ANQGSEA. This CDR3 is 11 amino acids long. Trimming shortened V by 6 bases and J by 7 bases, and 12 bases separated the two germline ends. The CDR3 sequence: CSVLDLYEAFF. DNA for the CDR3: TGCAGCGTGCTCGATTTATATGAAGCTTTCTTT.

The CDR3 sequence: CASSAYEQFF. The CDR3, as DNA: TGTGCCAGCAGCGCCTATGAGCAGTTCTTC. The rearrangement uses TRBV7-9 and TRBJ2-1; D is unresolved. The CDR3 has 10 residues. Trimming stripped 5 bases from V and 8 bases from J, with 4 bases between. Germline loops: CDR1 SEHNR, CDR2 FQNEAQ (reference sequence).

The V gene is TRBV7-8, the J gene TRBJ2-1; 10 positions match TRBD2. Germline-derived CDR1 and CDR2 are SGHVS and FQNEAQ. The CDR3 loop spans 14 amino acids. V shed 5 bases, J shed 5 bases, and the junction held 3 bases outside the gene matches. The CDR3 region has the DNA TGTGCCAGCAGCACCGGACTAGCGGACAATGAGCAGTTCTTC. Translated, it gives CASSTGLADNEQFF.